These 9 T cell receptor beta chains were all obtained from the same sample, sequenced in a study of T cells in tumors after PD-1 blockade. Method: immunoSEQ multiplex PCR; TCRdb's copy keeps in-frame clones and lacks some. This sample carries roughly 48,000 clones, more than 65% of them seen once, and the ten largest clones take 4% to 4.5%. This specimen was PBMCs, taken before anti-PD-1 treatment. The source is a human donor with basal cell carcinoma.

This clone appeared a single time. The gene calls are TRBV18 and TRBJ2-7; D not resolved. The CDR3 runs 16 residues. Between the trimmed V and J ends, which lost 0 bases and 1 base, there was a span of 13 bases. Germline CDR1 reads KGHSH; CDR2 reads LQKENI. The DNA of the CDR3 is TGTGCCAGCTCACCACCCCCGGAGCAGCGATCCTACGAGCAGTACTTC. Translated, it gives CASSPPPEQRSYEQYF.

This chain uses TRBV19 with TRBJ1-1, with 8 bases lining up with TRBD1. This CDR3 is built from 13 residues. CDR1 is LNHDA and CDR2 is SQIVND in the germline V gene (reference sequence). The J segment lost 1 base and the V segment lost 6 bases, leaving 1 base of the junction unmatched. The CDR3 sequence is CASRDRGNTEAFF. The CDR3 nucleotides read TGTGCCAGTAGAGACAGGGGGAACACTGAAGCTTTCTTT.

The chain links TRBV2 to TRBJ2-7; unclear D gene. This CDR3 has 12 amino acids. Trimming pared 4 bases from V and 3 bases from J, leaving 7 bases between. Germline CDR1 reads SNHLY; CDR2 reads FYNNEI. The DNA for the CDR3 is TGTGCCAGCAGTGCTGGAAACTACGAGCAGTACTTC. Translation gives CASSAGNYEQYF.

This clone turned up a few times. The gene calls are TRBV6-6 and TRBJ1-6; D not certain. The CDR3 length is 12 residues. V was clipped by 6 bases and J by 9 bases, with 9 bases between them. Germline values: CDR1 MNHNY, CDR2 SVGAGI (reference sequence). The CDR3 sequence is CASRTASSPLHF. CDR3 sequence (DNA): TGTGCCAGCAGGACCGCTAGTTCACCCCTCCACTTT.

CDR3 protein: CASSSGLAVLSYEQYF. CDR3 DNA: TGTGCCAGCAGTTCGGGACTAGCGGTTCTCTCCTACGAGCAGTACTTC. The rearrangement links TRBV7-2 to TRBJ2-7, with 11 bases that match TRBD2. CDR1 SGHTA and CDR2 FQGNSA come from the germline V gene. The CDR3 is 16 amino acids. V was clipped by 6 bases and J by 0 bases; unmatched bases: 7.

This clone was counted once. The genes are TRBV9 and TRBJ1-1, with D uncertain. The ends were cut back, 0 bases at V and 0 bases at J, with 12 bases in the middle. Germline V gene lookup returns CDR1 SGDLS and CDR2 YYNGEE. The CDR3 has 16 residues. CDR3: CASSVGGLGMNTEAFF. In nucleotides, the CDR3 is TGTGCCAGCAGCGTAGGAGGGTTGGGAATGAACACTGAAGCTTTCTTT.

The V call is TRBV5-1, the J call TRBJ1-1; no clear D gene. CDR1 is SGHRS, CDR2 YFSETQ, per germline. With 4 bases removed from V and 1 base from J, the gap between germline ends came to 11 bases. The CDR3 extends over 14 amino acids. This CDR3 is CASSEGRENTEAFF. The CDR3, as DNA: TGCGCCAGCAGCGAGGGCAGAGAGAACACTGAAGCTTTCTTT.

CDR3: CSAARDTPNYGYTF. The CDR3 DNA reads TGCAGCGCCGCCCGGGACACTCCAAACTATGGCTACACCTTC. This chain joins TRBV29-1 and TRBJ1-2; weak D call: TRBD1 (6 bases). Germline V gives CDR1 SQVTM, CDR2 ANQGSEA. The CDR3 runs to 14 residues. V was shortened by 7 bases and J by 2 bases, with 17 bases between the two germline ends.

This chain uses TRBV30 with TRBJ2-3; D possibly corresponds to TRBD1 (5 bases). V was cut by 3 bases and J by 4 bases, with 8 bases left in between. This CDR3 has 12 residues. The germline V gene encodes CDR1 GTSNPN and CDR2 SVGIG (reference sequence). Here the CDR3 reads CAWSPGPDTQYF. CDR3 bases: TGTGCCTGGAGCCCAGGGCCAGATACGCAGTATTTT.